The clone carrying this T cell receptor (beta chain) was seen only a few times. The target antigen is unknown. CDR1 and CDR2 from the germline V gene are MNHNY and SVGAGI (reference sequence). The CDR3 is 12 amino acids. Trimming took 8 bases from V and 10 from J; bases not matched to a gene: 6. Profiling relied on immunoSEQ multiplex PCR, and the TCRdb table lists in-frame clones only, not all of them. The sample yields around 12,000 clones, 72% seen once. This entry belongs to a study of T cell clonotyping in hematopoietic cell transplantation. Study-wide results and caveats: At the given depth, recipient repertoires were over 97% de novo clonotypes. Pathologically expanded recipient clonotypes increased progressively from day 30 to day 180 as diversity fell.

The sample in question was peripheral blood mononuclear cells, obtained 180 days after allogeneic stem cell transplant. This chain joins TRBV6-6 and TRBJ2-2; 8 positions agree with TRBD2. The receptor was derived from a male patient aged 55 to 69 who had an allogeneic stem cell transplant from an unrelated donor, so the T cells may come from the graft donor. Some clones in this sample may be carry-over from other donors' samples. The CDR3 is CASVAGGEELFF. CDR3 DNA sequence: TGTGCCAGCGTGGCGGGAGGCGAGGAGCTGTTTTTT.